Below are 2 T cell receptor beta chains sequenced from a single sample in a study of identical twins. TCRdb independently ran MiXCR on the 5' RACE reads; one entry per CDR3 protein. The sample holds some 630,000 distinct CDR3 sequences, about 7.1% seen once. The same data also contributed to another study, on yellow fever vaccine responses in identical twins.

The sample taken for sequencing was PBMCs. The source is a woman under 30 in good health.

This clonotype was counted a few times. The chain is built from TRBV5-1 and TRBJ2-6, with TRBD1 identical over 7 bases. CDR1 SGHRS and CDR2 YFSETQ come from the germline V gene. The CDR3 has 21 amino acids. V was pared by 4 bases and J by 0 bases, with 19 bases of the junction left unmatched. The CDR3 DNA reads as TGCGCCAGCAGCCCACCGGGACAGCGGAGAGCAGGGAGCTCTGGGGCCAACGTCCTGACTTTC. The encoded protein is CASSPPGQRRAGSSGANVLTF.

The V and J genes are TRBV20-1 and TRBJ2-7, with 8 positions matching TRBD2. The germline CDR1 and CDR2 sequences are DFQATT and SNEGSKA (reference sequence). There are 14 residues in the CDR3. V shed 3 bases and J 1 base; nucleotides not matched to a gene: 5. Written as DNA, the CDR3 is TGCAGTGCTAGTGGGCTAGCGGGTTCCTACGAGCAGTACTTC. This translates into CSASGLAGSYEQYF.